This T cell receptor beta chain comes out of a study of cytomegalovirus exposure and HLA in healthy donors. Comments on this clone: Antigen unknown.

General study points: It was reportedly the case that the classifier diagnosed cytomegalovirus status with high specificity and sensitivity.

TCRdb's table, derived via immunoSEQ multiplex PCR, lists solely in-frame clones and lacks some. Of 45,000 or so clones listed, under 95% are singletons. In germline, CDR1 is SGHDT, CDR2 YYEEEE. This CDR3 has 14 amino acids. Trimming shortened V by 0 bases and J by 0 bases, and 6 bases separated the two germline ends. This TCR was sampled from a woman under 30 in good health and CMV-seronegative. Sequencing was carried out using PBMCs. J is TRBJ1-1 and V is TRBV5-6; D uncertain. The CDR3 region has the DNA TGTGCCAGCAGCTTGGAGAGGATGAACACTGAAGCTTTCTTT. It yields the protein CASSLERMNTEAFF.